What follows is one TCR beta chain and its context. The antigen remains undetermined. The sample comes from a study of Ad26.COV2.S vaccination and SARS-CoV-2 variants. Study-wide results and limits: Considerable breadth of spike-specific CD8+ and CD4+ T cell responses has reportedly been documented following vaccination.

Libraries were prepared by immunoSEQ multiplex PCR; TCRdb keeps only in-frame clonotypes and omits some of them. The profile shows about 420,000 clones, approximately 87% of them singletons. Documented treatment: some 20 received Ad26.COV2.S at low or high dose, single or two shots; roughly five received placebo; per-sample allocation not given. Specimens were obtained on day 63 following the first vaccine or placebo injection. The V end was cut by 3 bases, the J end by 0 bases, with 12 bases between. The V gene's germline CDR1 is DFQATT and CDR2 SNEGSKA (reference sequence). CDR3 length equals 15 residues.

The input for sequencing was peripheral blood, taken in a trial of Ad26.COV2.S vaccine versus placebo. The V call is TRBV20-1, the J call TRBJ2-4, with D uncertain. The receptor was derived from a person between 18 and 65 years old who received the Ad26.COV2.S COVID-19 vaccine or a placebo. The CDR3 here is CSASPLGLAKNIQYF. The CDR3 nucleotides read TGCAGTGCTAGTCCCCTTGGGCTAGCCAAAAACATTCAGTACTTC.